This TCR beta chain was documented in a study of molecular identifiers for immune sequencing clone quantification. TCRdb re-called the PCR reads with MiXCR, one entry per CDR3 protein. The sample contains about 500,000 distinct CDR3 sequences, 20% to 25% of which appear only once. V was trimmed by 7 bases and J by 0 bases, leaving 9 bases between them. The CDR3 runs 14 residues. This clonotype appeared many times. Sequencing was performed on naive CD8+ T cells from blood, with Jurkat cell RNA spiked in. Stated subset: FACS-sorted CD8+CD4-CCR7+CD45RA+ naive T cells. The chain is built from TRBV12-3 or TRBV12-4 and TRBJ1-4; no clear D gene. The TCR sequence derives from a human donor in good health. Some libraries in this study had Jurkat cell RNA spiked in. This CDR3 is CASTQAATNEKLFF. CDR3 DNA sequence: TGTGCCAGCACCCAGGCAGCAACTAATGAAAAACTGTTTTTT.